A selection of T cell receptor beta chains follows, all from one sample in a study of beta chain features in type 1 diabetes. The method was immunoSEQ multiplex PCR; TCRdb's version includes in-frame clones alone and lacks a portion of them. The sample consists of about 620,000 clones, about a sixth of them appearing once. Input material: naive CD4+ T cells from blood. The source is a man younger than 30 in good health. Each CDR3 is given without its conserved first and last residue. The order of the fields is CDR3 protein, D gene, J gene, V gene. A D gene is named only where the DNA matches it firmly.

ASSRFGEQF	NA	TRBJ2-1	TRBV6-5
ASGIKSNQPQH	NA	TRBJ1-5	TRBV6-5
ASSLAPGNEQF	NA	TRBJ2-1	TRBV7-3
SVAGGFSGNTIY	NA	TRBJ1-3	TRBV29-1
ASSRDRGPNQPQH	TRBD1	TRBJ1-5	TRBV7-3
AWSRGSNEKLF	NA	TRBJ1-4	TRBV30
ASSLRTDGYT	NA	TRBJ1-2	TRBV28
ASSWDRGQYEQY	TRBD1	TRBJ2-7	TRBV5-1
SAQAFGTGHNEQF	TRBD1	TRBJ2-1	TRBV29-1
SVTGTGKNIQY	TRBD1	TRBJ2-4	TRBV29-1
ASSLGAGGGTQY	TRBD2	TRBJ2-5	TRBV13
AIEVESSGNTIY	NA	TRBJ1-3	TRBV7-2
ASSDTGILNEKLF	NA	TRBJ1-4	TRBV25-1
ASRSQGYYEQY	NA	TRBJ2-7	TRBV28
ASTSPLTGGGSAF	TRBD1	TRBJ1-1	TRBV6-5
ASSQARKTYEQY	NA	TRBJ2-7	TRBV7-9
ASSLAFNEQF	NA	TRBJ2-1	TRBV7-2
ASSLEGANYGYT	NA	TRBJ1-2	TRBV28
ASSLLKDTGELF	NA	TRBJ2-2	TRBV28
ASSHGTRPNTEAF	NA	TRBJ1-1	TRBV4-3
ASSVLAGVNEQF	TRBD2	TRBJ2-1	TRBV6-4
ASSQGTGTNTGELF	TRBD1	TRBJ2-2	TRBV14
ASSQGSSHEQF	NA	TRBJ2-1	TRBV4-3
ASSSLGTGGPEDDTQY	TRBD1	TRBJ2-3	TRBV7-9
ASTTGGTDTQY	TRBD2	TRBJ2-3	TRBV28
ASSSAGRPFADTQY	TRBD2	TRBJ2-3	TRBV28
ATSRGRDRGSDTQY	TRBD1	TRBJ2-3	TRBV15
ASTHPGGNEQF	TRBD1	TRBJ2-1	TRBV2
ASRRGDMGNQPQH	NA	TRBJ1-5	TRBV2
SVVGPSQETQY	NA	TRBJ2-5	TRBV29-1
SVVPHTRETQY	NA	TRBJ2-5	TRBV29-1
ASSLHGAGRGGEQF	TRBD2	TRBJ2-1	TRBV4-3
ASSVTRDLQETQY	NA	TRBJ2-5	TRBV7-2
ASSQEGQTFYEQY	TRBD1	TRBJ2-7	TRBV4-1
ASSFREDREVYNEQF	TRBD1	TRBJ2-1	TRBV5-1
ASSYGGQGSPDTQY	TRBD1	TRBJ2-3	TRBV6-6
ASSVAGGGRIGETQY	NA	TRBJ2-5	TRBV9
ASSDRGNSPLH	TRBD1	TRBJ1-6	TRBV4-1
ASSERDSYSYNEQF	TRBD1	TRBJ2-1	TRBV6-1
ASSQEFRGTDKRIWY	NA	TRBJ2-5	TRBV4-1
ASRTPGQFYNEQF	NA	TRBJ2-1	TRBV28
ASSRALIGGQPQH	NA	TRBJ1-5	TRBV4-1